The rows below give T cell receptor beta chains drawn from one sample of a study of T cell responses to AZD1222 COVID-19 vaccine. Profiling relied on immunoSEQ multiplex PCR, and the TCRdb table lists in-frame clones only, not all of them. The sample lists about 140,000 clones, roughly 92% occurring once. The sample was peripheral blood, taken on day 0 of AZD1222 vaccination. These receptors all come from an adult in good health. Each CDR3 is given without its conserved first and last residue. Fields, in order: V gene, clone size, D gene, J gene, CDR3 protein. The D gene is left open where the match is weak. The size of a clone is reported for some rows only, either as once, few or many, or as a class for expanded clones.

TRBV6-5	-	-	TRBJ2-2	ASTREAGELF
TRBV4-1	-	-	TRBJ2-2	ASSQGPGETNTGELF
TRBV19	-	-	TRBJ2-2	ASSLRWTANTGELF
TRBV14	-	-	TRBJ2-7	ASRPYGSYEQY
TRBV25-1	-	TRBD2	TRBJ2-1	ASSDTGEGNYNEQF
TRBV13	-	-	TRBJ1-1	ASSQWTLNTEAF
TRBV28	once	-	TRBJ1-1	ASSSPRDARGTEAF
TRBV11-2	once	TRBD2	TRBJ2-1	ASSLTSGIYNEQF
TRBV11-2	-	-	TRBJ2-1	ASSRLPNEQF
TRBV6-6	-	-	TRBJ1-5	ASSRQSNQPQH
TRBV28	few	-	TRBJ1-4	ASSFGGMGEKLF
TRBV28	-	-	TRBJ1-1	ASTERRGSPGF
TRBV24-1	few	-	TRBJ2-2	ATSDADRSNTGELF
TRBV6-5	-	TRBD1	TRBJ1-5	ASTDRAVQPQH
TRBV28	-	TRBD1	TRBJ2-1	ASSPEVGQVRF
TRBV28	-	TRBD1	TRBJ2-3	ASLTGQGEDTQY
TRBV6-1	-	-	TRBJ1-6	ASSELGTINNSPLH
TRBV7-9	-	-	TRBJ1-3	ASSFAYITGLGSGNTIY
TRBV5-1	-	TRBD2	TRBJ2-3	ASSSGSGRVDTQY
TRBV11-3	-	-	TRBJ2-3	ASSLSNTDTQY
TRBV29-1	-	TRBD1	TRBJ1-1	SAYWTGGGEAF